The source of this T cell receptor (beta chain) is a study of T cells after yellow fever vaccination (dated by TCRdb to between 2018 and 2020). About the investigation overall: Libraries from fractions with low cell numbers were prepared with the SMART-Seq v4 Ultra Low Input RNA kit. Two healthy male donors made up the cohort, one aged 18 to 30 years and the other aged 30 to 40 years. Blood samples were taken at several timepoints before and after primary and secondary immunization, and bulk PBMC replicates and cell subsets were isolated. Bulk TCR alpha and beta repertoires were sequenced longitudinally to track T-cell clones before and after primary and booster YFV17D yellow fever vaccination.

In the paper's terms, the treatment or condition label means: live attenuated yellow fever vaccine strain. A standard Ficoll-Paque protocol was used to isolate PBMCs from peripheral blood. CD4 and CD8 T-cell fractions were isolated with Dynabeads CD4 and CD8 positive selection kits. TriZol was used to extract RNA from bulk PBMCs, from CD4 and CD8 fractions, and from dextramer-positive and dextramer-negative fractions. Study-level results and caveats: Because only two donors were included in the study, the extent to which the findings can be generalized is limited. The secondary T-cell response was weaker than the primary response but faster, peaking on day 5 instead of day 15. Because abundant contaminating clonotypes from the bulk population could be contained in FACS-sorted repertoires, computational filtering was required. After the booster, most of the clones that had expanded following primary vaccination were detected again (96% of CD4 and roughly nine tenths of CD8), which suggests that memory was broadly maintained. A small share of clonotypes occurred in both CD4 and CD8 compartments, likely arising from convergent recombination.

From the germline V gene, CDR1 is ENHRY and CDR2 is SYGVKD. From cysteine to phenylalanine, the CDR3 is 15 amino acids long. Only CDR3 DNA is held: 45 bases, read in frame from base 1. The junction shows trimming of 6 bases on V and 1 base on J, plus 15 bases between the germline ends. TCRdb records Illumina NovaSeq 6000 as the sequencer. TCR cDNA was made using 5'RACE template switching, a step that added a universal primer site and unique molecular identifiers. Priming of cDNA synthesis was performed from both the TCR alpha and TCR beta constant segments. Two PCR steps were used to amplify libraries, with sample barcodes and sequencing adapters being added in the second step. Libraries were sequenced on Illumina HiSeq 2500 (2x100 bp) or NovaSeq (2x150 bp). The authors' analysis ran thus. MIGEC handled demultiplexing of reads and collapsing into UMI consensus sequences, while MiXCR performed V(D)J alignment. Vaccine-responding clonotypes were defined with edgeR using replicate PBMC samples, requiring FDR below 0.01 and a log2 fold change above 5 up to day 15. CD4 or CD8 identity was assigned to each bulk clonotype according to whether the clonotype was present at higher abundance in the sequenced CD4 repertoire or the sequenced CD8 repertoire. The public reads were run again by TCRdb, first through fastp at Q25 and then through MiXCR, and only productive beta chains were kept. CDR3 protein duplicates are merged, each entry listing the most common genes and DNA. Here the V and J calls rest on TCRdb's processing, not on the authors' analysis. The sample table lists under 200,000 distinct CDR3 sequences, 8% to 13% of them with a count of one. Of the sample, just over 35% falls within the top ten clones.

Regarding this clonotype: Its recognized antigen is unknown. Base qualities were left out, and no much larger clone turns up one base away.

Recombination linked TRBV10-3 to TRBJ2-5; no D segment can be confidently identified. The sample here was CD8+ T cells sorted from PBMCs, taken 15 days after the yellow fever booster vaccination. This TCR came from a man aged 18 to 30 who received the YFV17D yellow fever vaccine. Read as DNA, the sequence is TGTGCCATCAGCCCTTCTCTTGACATCCAAGAGACCCAGTACTTC. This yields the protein CAISPSLDIQETQYF.